This record concerns one TCR beta chain sequence. Its antigen is as yet unknown. Amplification of TCR beta used genomic DNA extracted from peripheral blood. The V end lost 3 bases, the J end lost 9 bases, and 11 bases lay between the germline ends. The CDR3 contains 12 residues. Germline loops: CDR1 MNHNS, CDR2 SASEGT. This specimen comes from a study of T cell repertoires in aging, cancer and after chemotherapy. Study conclusions and caveats: Median generation probability rose over the chemotherapy interval in each cancer cohort, suggesting rebound thymic output. Untreated cancer patients had significantly lower blood TCR diversity than age-matched healthy donors.

Multiplex touch-down PCR with TRB-A/B primers amplified rearranged V-D-J TRB sequences. Via MiXCR, TCRdb re-called the multiplex PCR reads, giving one row per CDR3 protein. Among about 12,000 distinct CDR3 sequences listed, approximately 30% were seen once. Sequenced material: blood. The sequence derives from a human donor in good health. The donor label of this sample is uncertain. The chain joins TRBV6-1 to TRBJ1-2; D is ambiguous. DNA of the CDR3: TGTGCCAGCAGTGAGCGGGTCAGGAGCTACACCTTC. This translates into CASSERVRSYTF.